The clone carrying this TCR beta chain was found many times. This CDR3 spans 14 amino acids. Trimming cost V 2 bases and J 8 bases, with 15 bases left between them. This record belongs to a study of blood T cells in healthy people across ages. The use of a sample-barcoded 5' primer and a J-beta primer mix characterized a second PCR of roughly 6 to 11 cycles. With 12 random nucleotides, a template-switch adaptor tagged each individual cDNA molecule. MiXCR was run by TCRdb on the 5' RACE reads, yielding one entry per CDR3 protein. The table shows about 570,000 distinct CDR3 sequences, with roughly a quarter occurring only once. Researchers collected about 9.1 milliliters of peripheral blood from every single donor.

The chain links TRBV12-3 or TRBV12-4 to TRBJ1-2; D gene unclear. The receptor was derived from a woman in her seventies in good health. The material sequenced was blood. CDR3 in amino acids: CASSLRTPRHGYTF. The CDR3 region has the DNA TGTGCCAGCAGTTTACGAACCCCCAGGCACGGCTACACCTTC.